The source of this T cell receptor (beta chain) is a study of patients and donors after allogeneic stem cell transplantation. The CDR3 has 16 residues. Between the trimmed V and J ends, which lost 4 bases and 8 bases, there was a span of 24 bases. The germline CDR1 and CDR2 sequences are DFQATT and SNEGSKA (reference sequence). This clonotype was picked up many times. Each CDR3 protein is one row after TCRdb ran MiXCR on the RT-PCR reads. The sample has 800,000 to 1,000,000 distinct CDR3 sequences, approximately 19% seen once. The chain carries TRBV20-1 and TRBJ2-1, with a weak D call TRBD1 (5 bases). The TCR originated in a human donor who was either an allogeneic HSCT recipient or a stem cell or donor lymphocyte infusion donor (not recorded which). It is not recorded whose cells these are; they may come from a transplant donor. The sequenced material came from blood, either unsorted or a sorted T cell fraction (not recorded which). The CDR3 sequence: CSAIPPSRQFRDEQFF. The CDR3 nucleotides read TGCAGTGCTATACCTCCTTCTAGACAGTTTAGGGATGAGCAGTTCTTC.